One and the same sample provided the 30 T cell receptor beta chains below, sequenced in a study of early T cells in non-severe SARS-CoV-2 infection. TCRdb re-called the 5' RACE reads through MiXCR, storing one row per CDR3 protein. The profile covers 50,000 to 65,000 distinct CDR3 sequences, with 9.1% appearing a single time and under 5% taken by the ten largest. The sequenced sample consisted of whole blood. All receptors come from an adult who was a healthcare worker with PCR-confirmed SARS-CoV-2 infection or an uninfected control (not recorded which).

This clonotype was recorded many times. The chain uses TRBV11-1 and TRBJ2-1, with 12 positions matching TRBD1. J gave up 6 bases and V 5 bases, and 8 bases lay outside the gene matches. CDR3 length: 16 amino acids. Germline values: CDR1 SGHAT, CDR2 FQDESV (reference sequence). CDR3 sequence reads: CASSPRGQGAFNEQFF. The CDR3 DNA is TGTGCCAGCAGCCCTCGGGGACAGGGGGCTTTCAATGAGCAGTTCTTC.

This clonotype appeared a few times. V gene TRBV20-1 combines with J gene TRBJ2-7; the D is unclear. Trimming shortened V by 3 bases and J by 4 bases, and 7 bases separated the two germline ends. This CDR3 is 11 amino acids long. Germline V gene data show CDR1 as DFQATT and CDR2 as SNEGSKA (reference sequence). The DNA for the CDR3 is TGCAGTGCTAGCGCTGAATACGAGCAGTACTTC. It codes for CSASAEYEQYF.

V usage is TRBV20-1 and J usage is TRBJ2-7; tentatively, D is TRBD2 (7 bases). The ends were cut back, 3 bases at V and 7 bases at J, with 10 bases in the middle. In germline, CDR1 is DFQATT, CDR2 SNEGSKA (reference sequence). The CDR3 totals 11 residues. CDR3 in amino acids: CSASRGGEQYF. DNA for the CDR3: TGCAGTGCTAGTAGGGGGGGTGAGCAGTACTTC.

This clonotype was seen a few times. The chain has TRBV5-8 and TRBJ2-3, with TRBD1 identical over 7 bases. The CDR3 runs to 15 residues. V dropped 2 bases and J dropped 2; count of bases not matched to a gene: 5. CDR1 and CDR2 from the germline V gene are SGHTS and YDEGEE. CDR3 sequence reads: CASSLGTDNTDTQYF. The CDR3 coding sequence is TGTGCCAGCAGCTTAGGGACAGATAACACAGATACGCAGTATTTT.

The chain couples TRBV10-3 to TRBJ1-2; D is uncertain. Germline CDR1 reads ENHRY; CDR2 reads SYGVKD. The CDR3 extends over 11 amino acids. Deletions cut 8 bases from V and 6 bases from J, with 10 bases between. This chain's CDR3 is CAIYGGNGYTF. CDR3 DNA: TGTGCCATCTACGGTGGGAATGGCTACACCTTC.

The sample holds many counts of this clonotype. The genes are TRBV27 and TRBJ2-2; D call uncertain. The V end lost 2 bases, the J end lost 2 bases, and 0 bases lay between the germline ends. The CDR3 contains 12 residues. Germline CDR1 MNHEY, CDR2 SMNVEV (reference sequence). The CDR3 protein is CASSLNTGELFF. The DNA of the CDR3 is TGTGCCAGCAGTTTAAACACCGGGGAGCTGTTTTTT.

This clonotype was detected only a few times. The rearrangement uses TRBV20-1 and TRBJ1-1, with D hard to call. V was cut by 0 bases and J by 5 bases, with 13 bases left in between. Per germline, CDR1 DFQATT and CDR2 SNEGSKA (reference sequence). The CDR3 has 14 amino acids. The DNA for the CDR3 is TGCAGTGCTAGAGAGGCGCGCATGGGGACTGAAGCTTTCTTT. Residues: CSAREARMGTEAFF.

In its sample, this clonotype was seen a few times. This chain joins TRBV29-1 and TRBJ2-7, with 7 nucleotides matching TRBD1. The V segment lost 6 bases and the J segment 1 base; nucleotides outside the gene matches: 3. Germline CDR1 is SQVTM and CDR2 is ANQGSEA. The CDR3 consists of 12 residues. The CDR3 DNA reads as TGCAGCGTAGCCAGGGGGTCCTACGAGCAGTACTTC. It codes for CSVARGSYEQYF.

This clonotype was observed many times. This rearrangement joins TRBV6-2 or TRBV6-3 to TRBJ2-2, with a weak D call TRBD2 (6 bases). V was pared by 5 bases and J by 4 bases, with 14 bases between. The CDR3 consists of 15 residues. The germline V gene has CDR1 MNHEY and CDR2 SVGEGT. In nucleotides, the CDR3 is TGTGCCAGCAGTGCGACGACTAGTACCACCGGGGAGCTGTTTTTT. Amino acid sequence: CASSATTSTTGELFF.

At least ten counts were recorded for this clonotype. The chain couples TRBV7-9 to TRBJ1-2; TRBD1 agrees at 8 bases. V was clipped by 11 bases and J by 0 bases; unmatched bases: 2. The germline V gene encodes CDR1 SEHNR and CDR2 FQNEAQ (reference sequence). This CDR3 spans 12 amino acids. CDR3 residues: CAWGQANYGYTF. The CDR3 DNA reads TGTGCCTGGGGACAGGCTAACTATGGCTACACCTTC.

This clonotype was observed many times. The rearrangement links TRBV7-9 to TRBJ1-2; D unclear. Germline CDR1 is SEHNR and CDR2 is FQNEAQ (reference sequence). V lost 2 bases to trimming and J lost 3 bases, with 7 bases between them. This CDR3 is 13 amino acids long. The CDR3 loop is CASSLYRDYGYTF. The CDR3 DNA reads TGTGCCAGCAGCTTATACAGAGACTATGGCTACACCTTC.

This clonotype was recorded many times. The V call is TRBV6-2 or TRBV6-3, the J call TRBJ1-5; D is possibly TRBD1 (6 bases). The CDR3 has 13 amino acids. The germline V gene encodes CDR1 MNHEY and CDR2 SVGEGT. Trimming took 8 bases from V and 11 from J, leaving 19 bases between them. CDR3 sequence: CASLPTGGEAQHF. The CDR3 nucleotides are TGTGCCAGCCTACCGACCGGGGGCGAGGCCCAGCATTTT.

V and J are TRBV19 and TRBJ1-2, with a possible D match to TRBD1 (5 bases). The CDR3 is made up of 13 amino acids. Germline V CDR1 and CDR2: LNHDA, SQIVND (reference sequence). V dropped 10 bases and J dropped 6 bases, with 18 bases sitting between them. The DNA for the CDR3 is TGTGCCATCTCACCGTCAGGGACTGATGGCTACACCTTC. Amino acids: CAISPSGTDGYTF.

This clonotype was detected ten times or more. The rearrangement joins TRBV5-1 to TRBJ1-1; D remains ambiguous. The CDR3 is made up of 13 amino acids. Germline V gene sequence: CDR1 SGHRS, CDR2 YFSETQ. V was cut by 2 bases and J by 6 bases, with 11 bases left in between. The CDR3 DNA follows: TGCGCCAGCAGCTTTCACCAACTGGCTGAAGCTTTCTTT. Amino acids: CASSFHQLAEAFF.

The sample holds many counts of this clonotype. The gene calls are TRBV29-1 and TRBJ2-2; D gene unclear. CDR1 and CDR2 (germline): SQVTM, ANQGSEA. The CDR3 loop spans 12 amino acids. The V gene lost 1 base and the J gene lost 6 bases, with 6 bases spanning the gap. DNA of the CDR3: TGCAGCGTTGAAGTGGGGTCCGGGGAGCTGTTTTTT. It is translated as CSVEVGSGELFF.

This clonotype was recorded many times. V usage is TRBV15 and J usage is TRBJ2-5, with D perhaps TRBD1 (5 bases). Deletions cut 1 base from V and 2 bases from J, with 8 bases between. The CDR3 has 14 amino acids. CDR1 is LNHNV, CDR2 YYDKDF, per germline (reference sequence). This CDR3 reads CATSRGGVQETQYF. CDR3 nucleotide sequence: TGTGCCACCAGCAGAGGGGGCGTACAAGAGACCCAGTACTTC.

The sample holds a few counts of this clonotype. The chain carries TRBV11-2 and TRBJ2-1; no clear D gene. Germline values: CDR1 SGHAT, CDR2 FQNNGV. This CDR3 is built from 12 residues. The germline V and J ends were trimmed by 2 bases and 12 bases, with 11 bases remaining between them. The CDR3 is CASSLLGQGQFF. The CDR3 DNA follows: TGTGCCAGCAGCTTACTCGGTCAAGGGCAGTTCTTC.

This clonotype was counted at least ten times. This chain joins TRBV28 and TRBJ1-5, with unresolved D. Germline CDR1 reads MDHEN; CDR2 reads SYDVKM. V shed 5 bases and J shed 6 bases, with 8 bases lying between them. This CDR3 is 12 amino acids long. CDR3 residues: CASSQGGQPQHF. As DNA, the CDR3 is TGTGCCAGCAGTCAAGGAGGTCAGCCCCAGCATTTT.

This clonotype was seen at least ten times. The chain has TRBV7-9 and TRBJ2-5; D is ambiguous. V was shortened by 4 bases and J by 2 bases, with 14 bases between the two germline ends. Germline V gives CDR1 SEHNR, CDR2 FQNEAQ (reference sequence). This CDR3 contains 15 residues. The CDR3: CASSSPLATQETQYF. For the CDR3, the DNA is TGTGCCAGCAGCTCCCCCCTTGCGACTCAAGAGACCCAGTACTTC.

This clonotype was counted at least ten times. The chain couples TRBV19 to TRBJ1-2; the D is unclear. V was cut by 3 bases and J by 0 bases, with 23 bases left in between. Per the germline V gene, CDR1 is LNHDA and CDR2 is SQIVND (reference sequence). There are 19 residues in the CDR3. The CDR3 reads CASSIRSRIGVRSNYGYTF. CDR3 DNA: TGTGCCAGTAGTATCCGGTCCCGAATTGGGGTCCGCTCTAACTATGGCTACACCTTC.

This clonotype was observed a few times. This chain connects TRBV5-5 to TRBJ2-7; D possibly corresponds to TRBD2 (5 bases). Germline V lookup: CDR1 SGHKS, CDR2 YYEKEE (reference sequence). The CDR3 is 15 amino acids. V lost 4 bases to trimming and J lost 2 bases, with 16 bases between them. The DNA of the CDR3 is TGTGCCAGCAGCCACCAGGAGGCAGGCCCCTACGAGCAGTACTTC. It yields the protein CASSHQEAGPYEQYF.

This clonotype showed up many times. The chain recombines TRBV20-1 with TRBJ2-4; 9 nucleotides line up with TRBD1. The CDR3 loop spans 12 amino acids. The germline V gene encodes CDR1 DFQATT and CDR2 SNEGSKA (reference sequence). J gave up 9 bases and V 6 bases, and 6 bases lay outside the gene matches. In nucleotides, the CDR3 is TGCAGTGCCGAGGGACAGGGTGGCATTCAGTACTTC. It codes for CSAEGQGGIQYF.

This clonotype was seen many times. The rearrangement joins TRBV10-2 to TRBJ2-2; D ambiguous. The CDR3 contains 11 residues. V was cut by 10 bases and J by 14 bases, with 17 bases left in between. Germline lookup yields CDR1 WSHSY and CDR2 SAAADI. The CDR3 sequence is CATLRPRALFF. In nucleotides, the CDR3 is TGCGCCACCCTTAGACCCCGGGCCCTGTTTTTT.

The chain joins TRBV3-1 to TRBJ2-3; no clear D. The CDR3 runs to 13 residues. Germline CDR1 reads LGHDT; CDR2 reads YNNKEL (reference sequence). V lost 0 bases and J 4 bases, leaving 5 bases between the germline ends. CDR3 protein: CASSQDLPDTQYF. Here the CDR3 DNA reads TGTGCCAGCAGCCAAGATCTACCAGATACGCAGTATTTT.

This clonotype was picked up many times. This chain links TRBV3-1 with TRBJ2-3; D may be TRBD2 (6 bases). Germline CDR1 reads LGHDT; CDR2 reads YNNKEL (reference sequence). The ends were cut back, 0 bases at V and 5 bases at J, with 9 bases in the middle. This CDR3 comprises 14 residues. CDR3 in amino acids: CASSQDRGRDTQYF. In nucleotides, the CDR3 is TGTGCCAGCAGCCAAGATCGGGGGAGAGATACGCAGTATTTT.

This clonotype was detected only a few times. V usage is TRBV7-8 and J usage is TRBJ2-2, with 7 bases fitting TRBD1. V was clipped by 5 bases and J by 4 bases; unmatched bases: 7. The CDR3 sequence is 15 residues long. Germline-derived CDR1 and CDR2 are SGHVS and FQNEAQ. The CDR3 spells CASSPRDSSTGELFF. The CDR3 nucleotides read TGTGCCAGCAGCCCCCGGGACAGCTCCACCGGGGAGCTGTTTTTT.

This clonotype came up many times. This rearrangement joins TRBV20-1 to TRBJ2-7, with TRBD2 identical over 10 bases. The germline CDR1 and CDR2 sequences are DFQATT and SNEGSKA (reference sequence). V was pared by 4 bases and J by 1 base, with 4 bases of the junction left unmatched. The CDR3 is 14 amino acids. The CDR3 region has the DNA TGCAGTGCTAAAACTAGCGGGACATCCTACGAGCAGTACTTC. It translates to CSAKTSGTSYEQYF.

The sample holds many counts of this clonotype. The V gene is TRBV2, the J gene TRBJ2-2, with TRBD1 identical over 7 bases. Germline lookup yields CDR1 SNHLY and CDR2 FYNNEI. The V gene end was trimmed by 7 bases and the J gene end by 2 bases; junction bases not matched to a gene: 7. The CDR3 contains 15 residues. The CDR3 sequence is CASKKTGSNTGELFF. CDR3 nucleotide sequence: TGTGCCAGCAAGAAGACAGGGTCAAACACCGGGGAGCTGTTTTTT.

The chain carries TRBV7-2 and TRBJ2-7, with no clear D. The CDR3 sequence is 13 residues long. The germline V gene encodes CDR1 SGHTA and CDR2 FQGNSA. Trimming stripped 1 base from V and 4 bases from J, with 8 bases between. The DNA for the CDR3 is TGTGCCAGCAGCTTAGTACTGATATACGAGCAGTACTTC. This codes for CASSLVLIYEQYF. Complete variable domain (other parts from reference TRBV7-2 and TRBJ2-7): GAGVSQSPSNKVTEKGKDVELRCDPISGHTALYWYRQSLGQGLEFLIYFQGNSAPDKSGLPSDRFSAERTGGSVSTLTIQRTQQEDSAVYLCASSLVLIYEQYFGPGTRLTVT.

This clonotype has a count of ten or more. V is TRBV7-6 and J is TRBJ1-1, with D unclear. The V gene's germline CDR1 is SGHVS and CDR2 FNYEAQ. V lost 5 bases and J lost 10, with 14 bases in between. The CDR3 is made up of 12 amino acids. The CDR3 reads CASSPGLVGAFF. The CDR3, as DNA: TGTGCCAGCAGCCCCGGACTGGTTGGAGCTTTCTTT.